A single sample is the source of the 5 T cell receptor beta chains below, sequenced in a study of beta chain features in type 1 diabetes. Findings and limits, study-wide: Shorter TCRB CDR3s, moderately but significantly so, were found in Type 1 diabetes patients in all four CD4+ subsets.

Of the isolated RNA, all was reverse transcribed, and so the sequenced material was expressed TCRB transcripts. Only in-frame clones appear in the TCRdb table, and some are missing; sequencing was by immunoSEQ multiplex PCR. The sample contains hundreds of thousands of clones, over 10% of which appear only once. These receptors have no known antigen. The material sequenced was naive CD4+ T cells from blood. All receptors derive from a man aged 18 to 35 with type 1 diabetes.

Regarding this clone: The same CDR3 can be traced to other DNA sequences in this sample. The V and J genes are TRBV30 and TRBJ1-2; unclear D gene. Germline V lookup: CDR1 GTSNPN, CDR2 SVGIG (reference sequence). This CDR3 spans 11 amino acids. Trimming shortened V by 2 bases and J by 8 bases, and 9 bases separated the two germline ends. The CDR3 DNA sequence: TGTGCCTGGAGTCCTCTGTACGGCTACACCTTC. As protein: CAWSPLYGYTF.

The chain has TRBV7-8 and TRBJ1-6; 9 bases map to TRBD1. CDR1 SGHVS and CDR2 FQNEAQ come from the germline V gene. V was clipped by 2 bases and J by 10 bases; unmatched bases: 12. This CDR3 is built from 17 residues. The CDR3 sequence is CASSLSGTGFVGSPLHF. The CDR3, as DNA: TGTGCCAGCAGCTTAAGCGGGACAGGGTTTGTCGGATCACCCCTCCACTTT. Full variable domain (outside the CDR3, taken from reference TRBV7-8 and TRBJ1-6): GAGVSQSPRYKVAKRGQDVALRCDPISGHVSLFWYQQALGQGPEFLTYFQNEAQLDKSGLPSDRFFAERPEGSVSTLKIQRTQQEDSAVYLCASSLSGTGFVGSPLHFGNGTRLTVT.

The V gene is TRBV5-1, the J gene TRBJ2-7; 7 nucleotides agree with TRBD1. Germline CDR1 reads SGHRS; CDR2 reads YFSETQ. This CDR3 has 15 amino acids. With 4 bases clipped from V and 1 base from J, the junction kept 8 bases outside the gene matches. The CDR3 loop reads CASSRDGGQSYEQYF. CDR3 DNA sequence: TGCGCCAGCAGCCGTGATGGGGGACAGTCCTACGAGCAGTACTTC.

CDR3 amino acids: CASAGQTIQEKLFF. CDR3 coding DNA: TGTGCCAGTGCCGGACAGACCATACAAGAAAAACTGTTTTTT. The V call is TRBV2, the J call TRBJ1-4, with D perhaps matching TRBD1 (6 bases). Germline CDR1 SNHLY, CDR2 FYNNEI. Deletions cut 9 bases from V and 8 bases from J, with 19 bases between. The length of the CDR3 is 14 residues.

This clone occurred many times. V gene TRBV4-1 combines with J gene TRBJ2-4, with TRBD1 as a possible D gene (5 bases). CDR1 and CDR2 (germline): MGHRA, YSYEKL. The CDR3 loop spans 15 amino acids. V lost 0 bases to trimming and J lost 8 bases, with 14 bases between them. CDR3 loop: CASSQETVVVDIQYF. Here the CDR3 DNA reads TGCGCCAGCAGCCAAGAGACAGTTGTGGTAGACATTCAGTACTTC.